These 27 T cell receptor beta chains originate from one sample sequenced in a study of T-cell memory formation after mild COVID-19. TCRdb itself ran the 5' RACE reads through MiXCR, one entry per CDR3 protein. The table shows roughly 350,000 distinct CDR3 sequences, with over 25% occurring only once. Sequencing used PBMCs or a T cell subset sorted from them (not recorded which). All receptors derive from an adult woman who had mild COVID-19 (a few samples of this study predate the infection). Cell type and time point are not known.

This chain joins TRBV9 and TRBJ2-3, with D hard to call. Germline V gene sequence: CDR1 SGDLS, CDR2 YYNGEE. Trimming removed 3 bases at V and 4 bases at J, with 9 bases between. CDR3 length: 13 residues. CDR3 protein: CASSGADADTQYF. CDR3 nucleotides: TGTGCCAGCAGCGGAGCCGATGCAGATACGCAGTATTTT.

This clonotype was seen a single time. The V and J genes are TRBV5-1 and TRBJ2-5; D not resolved. V was clipped by 4 bases and J by 0 bases, with 19 bases between them. CDR3 length: 17 residues. Germline values: CDR1 SGHRS, CDR2 YFSETQ. CDR3 residues: CASSPGSSSGYQETQYF. The CDR3 DNA reads as TGCGCCAGCAGCCCCGGGTCCTCCTCAGGCTACCAAGAGACCCAGTACTTC.

This chain joins TRBV4-2 and TRBJ1-1; D possibly corresponds to TRBD1 (6 bases). V lost 0 bases and J lost 7, with 12 bases in between. Germline V CDR1 and CDR2: LGHNA, YNFKEQ. The CDR3 length is 14 residues. The CDR3 reads CASSQEGGRDEAFF. The CDR3 DNA reads as TGTGCCAGCAGCCAAGAGGGGGGCAGAGATGAAGCTTTCTTT.

The chain employs TRBV6-5 and TRBJ2-3; D unresolved. Germline V gene data show CDR1 as MNHEY and CDR2 as SVGAGI. Trimming took 2 bases from V and 0 from J, leaving 6 bases between them. The CDR3 has 14 amino acids. This CDR3 is CASSYGPSTDTQYF. The CDR3 bases are TGTGCCAGCAGTTACGGCCCTAGCACAGATACGCAGTATTTT.

The gene calls are TRBV4-1 and TRBJ1-5, with unresolved D. Germline V lookup: CDR1 MGHRA, CDR2 YSYEKL. Trimming pared 4 bases from V and 0 bases from J, leaving 13 bases between. The CDR3 is 16 residues long. In DNA, the CDR3 is TGCGCCAGCAGCCCCCAGGCAGGACTTAGCAATCAGCCCCAGCATTTT. It specifies CASSPQAGLSNQPQHF.

This clonotype has only a few counts. This chain links TRBV5-1 with TRBJ2-1, with 7 bases matching TRBD1. This CDR3 has 18 residues. Trimming cost V 4 bases and J 4 bases; bases outside gene matches: 17. Germline-derived CDR1 and CDR2 are SGHRS and YFSETQ. CDR3 in DNA: TGCGCCAGCAGCGATCCCGCCGGCACCGGGACAGTTTACAATGAGCAGTTCTTC. Protein sequence: CASSDPAGTGTVYNEQFF.

This clonotype has more than one count but fewer than ten. The chain is built from TRBV5-1 and TRBJ2-5; TRBD2 agrees at 9 bases. The germline V gene encodes CDR1 SGHRS and CDR2 YFSETQ. The CDR3 spans 14 residues. V was pared by 5 bases and J by 2 bases, with 4 bases of the junction left unmatched. CDR3 nucleotide sequence: TGCGCCAGCAGGACGGCGGGGGGGCAAGAGACCCAGTACTTC. Amino acid sequence: CASRTAGGQETQYF.

This chain links TRBV9 with TRBJ1-2, with 7 bases lining up with TRBD1. The V segment lost 4 bases and the J segment 7 bases; nucleotides outside the gene matches: 13. CDR1 and CDR2 (germline): SGDLS, YYNGEE. This CDR3 has 15 amino acids. In nucleotides, the CDR3 is TGTGCCAGCAGCTCAACGGACAGGACGCTGAGTGGCTACACCTTC. Translating it yields CASSSTDRTLSGYTF.

The rearrangement links TRBV24-1 to TRBJ1-5; D call uncertain. Per the germline V gene, CDR1 is KGHDR and CDR2 is SFDVKD. V was clipped by 4 bases and J by 9 bases, with 12 bases between them. This CDR3 region has 13 residues. This CDR3 reads CATSDDRARPQHF. The CDR3 nucleotides read TGTGCCACCAGTGACGACCGGGCGAGGCCCCAGCATTTT.

The V and J genes are TRBV12-3 or TRBV12-4 and TRBJ1-5; D is possibly TRBD1 (5 bases). V was trimmed by 3 bases and J by 5 bases, leaving 8 bases between them. The CDR3 has 13 residues. The CDR3 DNA follows: TGTGCCAGCAGTTTTCGCAGGGATCAGCCCCAGCATTTT. Translating it yields CASSFRRDQPQHF.

V gene TRBV6-1 combines with J gene TRBJ2-1; D is undetermined. The germline V gene has CDR1 MNHNS and CDR2 SASEGT. The CDR3 extends over 9 amino acids. The V gene lost 6 bases and the J gene lost 9 bases, with 3 bases spanning the gap. This chain's CDR3 is CASSFEQFF. CDR3 bases: TGTGCCAGCAGCTTTGAGCAGTTCTTC.

CDR3 sequence reads: CASSQGVPSGSYNEQFF. In DNA, the CDR3 is TGCGCCAGCAGCCAAGGGGTCCCTAGCGGGAGCTACAATGAGCAGTTCTTC. This chain links TRBV4-3 with TRBJ2-1; 10 bases agree with TRBD2. The CDR3 sequence is 17 residues long. Germline CDR1 and CDR2: LGHNA and YSLEER. J was trimmed by 3 bases and V by 1 base; bases with no gene match: 6.

The V gene is TRBV20-1, the J gene TRBJ2-4; maybe TRBD2 (6 bases). The CDR3 contains 18 residues. V dropped 6 bases and J dropped 1 base, with 25 bases sitting between them. CDR1 DFQATT and CDR2 SNEGSKA come from the germline V gene (reference sequence). The CDR3 sequence is CSADARAGSWSAKNIQYF. For the CDR3, the DNA is TGCAGTGCGGACGCCAGGGCGGGGAGCTGGTCGGCCAAAAACATTCAGTACTTC.

The chain employs TRBV7-9 and TRBJ2-7; D is uncertain. V was pared by 0 bases and J by 0 bases, with 9 bases between. Germline V gene data show CDR1 as SEHNR and CDR2 as FQNEAQ (reference sequence). The CDR3 sequence is 15 residues long. The CDR3 is CASSLASGYSYEQYF. DNA of the CDR3: TGTGCCAGCAGCTTAGCGTCCGGCTACTCCTACGAGCAGTACTTC.

V is TRBV27 and J is TRBJ1-2, with 8 bases fitting TRBD1. Germline CDR1 is MNHEY and CDR2 is SMNVEV (reference sequence). After removal of 6 bases from V and 4 bases from J, the junction contained 4 bases not matched to a gene. The CDR3 sequence is 13 residues long. CDR3 DNA: TGTGCCAGCAGGGAAGACAGGGGCTATGGCTACACCTTC. The encoded protein is CASREDRGYGYTF.

The genes are TRBV30 and TRBJ2-2; 7 nucleotides match TRBD1. CDR1 and CDR2 from the germline V gene are GTSNPN and SVGIG (reference sequence). Trimming removed 1 base from V and 1 base from J; junction bases left unmatched: 3. This CDR3 is built from 15 residues. CDR3 DNA: TGTGCCTGGAGTGCCCACAGGGGGAACACCGGGGAGCTGTTTTTT. This gives the protein CAWSAHRGNTGELFF. Using reference TRBV30 and TRBJ2-2 for the parts outside the CDR3, the full variable domain is SQTIHQWPATLVQPVGSPLSLECTVEGTSNPNLYWYRQAAGRGLQLLFYSVGIGQISSEVPQNLSASRPQDRQFILSSKKLLLSDSGFYLCAWSAHRGNTGELFFGEGSRLTVL.

The rearrangement uses TRBV11-3 and TRBJ2-5, with D possibly being TRBD2 (6 bases). CDR3 size: 17 residues. The V end lost 5 bases, the J end lost 4 bases, and 23 bases lay between the germline ends. Germline V lookup: CDR1 SGHNT, CDR2 YENEEA. CDR3 region: CASSTRGRGIGGETQYF. CDR3 nucleotide sequence: TGTGCCAGCAGCACACGTGGTAGGGGAATCGGGGGAGAGACCCAGTACTTC.

Only a few counts were recorded for this clonotype. The chain employs TRBV29-1 and TRBJ2-7; the D is unclear. Germline V CDR1 and CDR2: SQVTM, ANQGSEA. Between the trimmed V and J ends, which lost 4 bases and 1 base, there was a span of 11 bases. This CDR3 has 13 amino acids. The chain's CDR3 is CSVVLAGSYEQYF. CDR3 coding DNA: TGCAGCGTTGTTTTGGCAGGTTCCTACGAGCAGTACTTC.

This sequence joins TRBV20-1 and TRBJ1-1, with D possibly matching TRBD1 (5 bases). Trimming removed 0 bases from V and 3 bases from J, with 14 bases in between. CDR1 and CDR2 from the germline V gene are DFQATT and SNEGSKA (reference sequence). The CDR3 loop spans 15 amino acids. CDR3 amino acids: CSARDLVGTDTEAFF. The CDR3 DNA sequence: TGCAGTGCTAGAGATTTGGTAGGGACGGACACTGAAGCTTTCTTT.

This clonotype showed up just a few times. The V and J genes are TRBV6-1 and TRBJ2-5; D gene unclear. V lost 1 base and J 5 bases, leaving 8 bases between the germline ends. CDR1 is MNHNS and CDR2 is SASEGT in the germline V gene. The CDR3 extends over 13 amino acids. This CDR3 is CASSEVRFETQYF. The DNA for the CDR3 is TGTGCCAGCAGTGAAGTCAGGTTCGAGACCCAGTACTTC.

This clonotype was seen more than once but under ten times. The V and J genes are TRBV5-6 and TRBJ2-7; tentatively, D is TRBD1 (6 bases). The CDR3 is 14 amino acids. V lost 4 bases to trimming and J lost 3 bases, with 14 bases between them. The germline V gene encodes CDR1 SGHDT and CDR2 YYEEEE. In nucleotides, the CDR3 is TGTGCCAGCAGCCCGTTTGTACAGGGCTACGAGCAGTACTTC. Translating it yields CASSPFVQGYEQYF.

The CDR3 coding sequence is TGCAGCGTCTCTACCCAGGGCCCCCATCCCTACGAGCAGTACTTC. Translation: CSVSTQGPHPYEQYF. The chain has TRBV29-1 and TRBJ2-7; tentatively, D is TRBD1 (5 bases). Trimming stripped 6 bases from V and 2 bases from J, with 20 bases between. Germline lookup yields CDR1 SQVTM and CDR2 ANQGSEA. The CDR3 is 15 amino acids.

V gene TRBV6-5 combines with J gene TRBJ1-1, with a weak D call TRBD1 (6 bases). V lost 7 bases and J 5 bases, leaving 23 bases between the germline ends. The CDR3 extends over 16 amino acids. Germline V gives CDR1 MNHEY, CDR2 SVGAGI. The CDR3 here is CASMTPGPGVLTEAFF. The CDR3, as DNA: TGTGCCAGCATGACCCCCGGTCCAGGGGTTTTGACTGAAGCTTTCTTT.

DNA of the CDR3: TGTGCCAGCAGCTTCGGCGGATATGGCTACACCTTC. It translates to CASSFGGYGYTF. The V and J genes are TRBV7-3 and TRBJ1-2; no firm D call. The CDR3 consists of 12 residues. The V end was cut by 3 bases, the J end by 5 bases, with 7 bases between. From germline, CDR1 is SGHTA and CDR2 FQGTGA.

This clonotype has just a few counts. The CDR3 is CATSREPGQGSTDTQYF. Written as DNA, the CDR3 is TGTGCCACCAGCAGAGAACCGGGACAGGGGTCCACAGATACGCAGTATTTT. The rearrangement uses TRBV15 and TRBJ2-3, with 10 bases aligning to TRBD1. The CDR3 is 17 residues long. Germline values: CDR1 LNHNV, CDR2 YYDKDF (reference sequence). V dropped 0 bases and J dropped 2; count of bases not matched to a gene: 5.

This chain joins TRBV20-1 and TRBJ2-1; TRBD2 is a possible D gene (5 bases). The CDR3 contains 16 residues. Germline-derived CDR1 and CDR2 are DFQATT and SNEGSKA (reference sequence). V was clipped by 0 bases and J by 9 bases, with 21 bases between them. The DNA of the CDR3 is TGCAGTGCTAGAGATCAGGAGACTCGCCCCGGGGTTGAGCAGTTCTTC. This codes for CSARDQETRPGVEQFF.

V and J are TRBV6-5 and TRBJ1-2; no clear D. The CDR3 extends over 14 amino acids. Between the trimmed V and J ends, which lost 0 bases and 7 bases, there was a span of 12 bases. Germline V gene lookup returns CDR1 MNHEY and CDR2 SVGAGI. Here the CDR3 reads CASSYSTESSGYTF. For the CDR3, the DNA is TGTGCCAGCAGTTACTCGACGGAGTCCAGTGGCTACACCTTC.